Listed below are T cell receptor beta chains from one sample, sequenced in a study of PD-1 blockade in classical Hodgkin lymphoma. Some clones are missing from TCRdb's copy, which holds only in-frame ones; the method was immunoSEQ multiplex PCR. This table has about 36,000 clones, about 70% appearing once. The source was peripheral blood mononuclear cells (PBMCs), collected before the second cycle of nivolumab. All receptors come from a human donor with classical Hodgkin lymphoma. CDR3s include the opening cysteine and the closing phenylalanine or tryptophan. A D gene is named only where the DNA matches it firmly. Size is omitted from some rows. Given values are once, few, many or a class for expanded clones.

TRBV10-3	NA	TRBD1	TRBJ1-1	CAISATGVSEAFF	TGTGCCATCAGTGCCACAGGGGTTAGTGAAGCTTTCTTT
TRBV4-3	NA	TRBD1	TRBJ1-5	CASSQRQGYQPQHF	TGCGCCAGCAGCCAGAGACAGGGGTATCAGCCCCAGCATTTT
TRBV11-3	few	TRBD2	TRBJ2-1	CASSRLARGNEQFF	TGTGCCAGCAGCCGACTAGCCCGGGGGAATGAGCAGTTCTTC
TRBV20-1	NA	NA	TRBJ2-5	CSARQRETQYF	TGCAGTGCTAGACAGAGGGAGACCCAGTACTTC
TRBV10-3	few	NA	TRBJ2-1	CAISEDNEQFF	TGTGCCATCAGTGAGGACAATGAGCAGTTCTTC
TRBV4-1	NA	TRBD2	TRBJ2-7	CANSPRASGRAPSYEQYF	TGCGCCAACAGCCCCAGGGCTAGCGGGAGGGCTCCCTCCTACGAGCAGTACTTC
TRBV4-1	NA	NA	TRBJ1-2	CASSQGAVAGYGYTF	TGCGCCAGCAGCCAAGGAGCGGTGGCAGGCTATGGCTACACCTTC
TRBV5-1	NA	TRBD1	TRBJ2-7	CASSLTGQTYEQYF	TGCGCCAGCAGCTTGACGGGACAGACCTACGAGCAGTACTTC
TRBV7-8	NA	NA	TRBJ2-2	CASSLRGTGELFF	TGTGCCAGCAGCTTACGGGGAACCGGGGAGCTGTTTTTT
TRBV4-2	NA	TRBD1	TRBJ2-3	CASSHGDRVGTDTQYF	TGTGCCAGCAGCCATGGAGACAGGGTCGGCACAGATACGCAGTATTTT
TRBV30	once	NA	TRBJ2-7	CAWSVWGEQYF	TGTGCCTGGAGTGTATGGGGCGAGCAGTACTTC
TRBV4-3	NA	NA	TRBJ2-3	CASSRMGTQYF	TGCGCCAGCAGCCGCATGGGGACGCAGTATTTT
TRBV4-1	NA	NA	TRBJ2-1	CASSQDLSGSSYNEQFF	TGCGCCAGCAGCCAAGATCTTTCCGGGAGCTCCTACAATGAGCAGTTCTTC
TRBV10-3	NA	TRBD2	TRBJ2-3	CATGGISTDTQYF	TGTGCCACCGGGGGGATTAGCACAGATACGCAGTATTTT
TRBV9	NA	NA	TRBJ2-3	CASSAGGYEDTQYF	TGTGCCAGCAGCGCCGGAGGTTATGAAGATACGCAGTATTTT
TRBV9	NA	NA	TRBJ2-3	CASSVDLRTDTQYF	TGTGCCAGCAGCGTAGATCTGAGGACAGATACGCAGTATTTT
TRBV28	NA	NA	TRBJ2-7	CASSWAPREQYF	TGTGCCAGCAGTTGGGCCCCCAGGGAGCAGTACTTC
TRBV2	NA	TRBD1	TRBJ1-1	CASGGQGLATEAFF	TGTGCCAGCGGTGGACAGGGGCTGGCCACTGAAGCTTTCTTT
TRBV19	once	NA	TRBJ2-7	CASSISRKHEQYF	TGTGCCAGTAGTATATCCAGGAAACACGAGCAGTACTTC
TRBV28	NA	NA	TRBJ1-2	CASSLTGRVYGYTF	TGTGCCAGCAGTTTAACGGGCAGGGTTTATGGCTACACCTTC
TRBV5-6	NA	TRBD1	TRBJ2-7	CASSSADRGFYEQYF	TGTGCCAGCAGCTCTGCGGACAGGGGATTCTACGAGCAGTACTTC
TRBV14	NA	NA	TRBJ1-5	CASSHLTSQNNQPQHF	TGTGCCAGCAGCCACCTGACGTCACAGAATAATCAGCCCCAGCATTTT
TRBV2	NA	NA	TRBJ1-2	CASSEVGNNYGYTF	TGTGCCAGCAGTGAAGTGGGCAACAACTATGGCTACACCTTC